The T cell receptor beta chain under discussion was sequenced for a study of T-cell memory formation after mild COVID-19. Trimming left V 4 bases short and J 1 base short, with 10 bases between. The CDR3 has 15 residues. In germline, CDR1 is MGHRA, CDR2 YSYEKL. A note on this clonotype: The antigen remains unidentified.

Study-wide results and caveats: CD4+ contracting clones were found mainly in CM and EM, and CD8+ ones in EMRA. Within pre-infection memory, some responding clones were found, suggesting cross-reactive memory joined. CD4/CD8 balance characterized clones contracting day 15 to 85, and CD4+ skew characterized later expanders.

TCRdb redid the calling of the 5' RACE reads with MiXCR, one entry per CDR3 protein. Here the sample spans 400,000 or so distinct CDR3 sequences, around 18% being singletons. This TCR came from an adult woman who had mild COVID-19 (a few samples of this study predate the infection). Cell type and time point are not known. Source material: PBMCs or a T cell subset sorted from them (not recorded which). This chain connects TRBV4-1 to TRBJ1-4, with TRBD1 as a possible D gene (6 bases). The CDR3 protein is CASSRLDRTNEKLFF. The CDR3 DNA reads TGCGCCAGCAGCCGGTTGGACAGAACTAATGAAAAACTGTTTTTT.